This T cell receptor (beta chain) comes out of a study of OX40 agonist ivuxolimab in advanced cancers. Study information: A male proportion of about 86% was recorded, with mean age about 60 years and range 23 to 79. Findings of the study overall: Low normalized T-cell clonal expansion was additionally recorded for some nonresponders.

Notes on this clone: Its antigen is unidentified.

Repertoires were generated with immunoSEQ multiplex PCR, while TCRdb's copy carries only in-frame clones and drops some. The repertoire has over 95,000 clones, 80% to 90% of them found once; the top ten carry 0.7% to 1%. Germline loops: CDR1 MNHNS, CDR2 SASEGT. This CDR3 comprises 14 residues. Germline trimming cut 6 bases from V and 5 bases from J; bases unmatched to any gene: 7. The clonotype originates from an adult with an advanced solid tumor such as melanoma, head and neck, liver or kidney cancer. V and J are TRBV6-1 and TRBJ2-3; 8 bases agree with TRBD1. Sequencing was performed on CD4+ or CD8+ T cells sorted from blood, taken in a trial of the OX40 agonist ivuxolimab. The CDR3 DNA sequence: TGTGCCAGCAGCCTCGGACAGGGTAAAGATACGCAGTATTTT. As protein: CASSLGQGKDTQYF.